These 4 T cell receptor beta chains came from one sample sequenced in a study of regulatory T cells in long-lasting Graves disease. Time point defined: newly diagnosed GD, antithyroid drugs for less than 3 months. After RNA was extracted from PBMCs, the TCR library was made from it. Building the TCR beta libraries relied on iRepertoire HTBI primers, and CDR3 regions underwent Arm-PCR. TCRdb processed the multiplex PCR reads anew with MiXCR; each CDR3 protein has one entry. The table includes hundreds of thousands of distinct CDR3 sequences, roughly 13% detected once. The same specimen was also included in a second study, on T cells in Graves' hyperthyroidism and ophthalmopathy.

Specimen: peripheral blood mononuclear cells (PBMCs), collected at new diagnosis, from a patient treated with antithyroid drugs. The receptor set was obtained from a young man with Graves disease.

This clonotype occurred many times. The CDR3 DNA follows: TGCAGTGCTAGGGCCGGGACAGGGGATATCCAGCCCCAGCATTTT. This encodes CSARAGTGDIQPQHF. The rearrangement links TRBV20-1 to TRBJ1-5; 10 positions match TRBD1. Germline assignment: CDR1 DFQATT and CDR2 SNEGSKA (reference sequence). V was clipped by 3 bases and J by 7 bases; unmatched bases: 9. This CDR3 comprises 15 residues.

This clonotype was recorded many times. The rearrangement uses TRBV6-2 or TRBV6-3 and TRBJ1-5; 9 bases fit TRBD1. The V segment lost 0 bases and the J segment 9 bases; nucleotides outside the gene matches: 6. The germline V gene encodes CDR1 MNHEY and CDR2 SVGEGT. This CDR3 is 15 amino acids long. The chain's CDR3 is CASSYSGDRAPPQHF. The CDR3 nucleotides are TGTGCCAGCAGTTACTCGGGGGACAGGGCTCCGCCCCAGCATTTT.

The rearrangement links TRBV12-3 or TRBV12-4 to TRBJ2-1; D perhaps matches TRBD1 (6 bases). The length of the CDR3 is 15 residues. The V and J ends lost 6 bases and 6 bases respectively, with 18 bases between them. The CDR3 is CASSPQGTYCNEQFF. DNA for the CDR3: TGTGCCAGCAGCCCCCAGGGGACGTACTGCAATGAGCAGTTCTTC.

This clonotype was seen ten or more times. This rearrangement joins TRBV7-2 to TRBJ2-7; unclear D gene. This CDR3 is 13 amino acids long. Per the germline V gene, CDR1 is SGHTA and CDR2 is FQGNSA. V was shortened by 1 base and J by 4 bases, with 8 bases between the two germline ends. The CDR3: CASSLGARYEQYF. CDR3 DNA sequence: TGTGCCAGCAGCTTAGGGGCTAGATACGAGCAGTACTTC.